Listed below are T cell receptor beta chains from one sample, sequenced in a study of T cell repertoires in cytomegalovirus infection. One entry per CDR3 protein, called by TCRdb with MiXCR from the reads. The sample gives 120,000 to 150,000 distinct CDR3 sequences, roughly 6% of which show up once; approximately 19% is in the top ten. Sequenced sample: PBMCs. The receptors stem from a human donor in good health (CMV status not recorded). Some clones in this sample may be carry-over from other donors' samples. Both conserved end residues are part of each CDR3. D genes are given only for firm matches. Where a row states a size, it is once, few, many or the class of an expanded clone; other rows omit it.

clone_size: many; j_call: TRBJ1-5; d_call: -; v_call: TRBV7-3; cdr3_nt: TGTGCCAGCAGCTCCCGAGTCGCGATTCAAGATAGCAATCAGCCCCAGCATTTT; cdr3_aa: CASSSRVAIQDSNQPQHF
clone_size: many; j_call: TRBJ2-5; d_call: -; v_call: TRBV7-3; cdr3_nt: TGTGCCAGCAGCCAGGGGGGGGGACAGGAAGAGACCCAGTACTTC; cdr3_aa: CASSQGGGQEETQYF
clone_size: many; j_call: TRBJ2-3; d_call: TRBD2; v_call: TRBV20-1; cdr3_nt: TGCAGTGCTAGGCCTAGCGGGGGGGGGACAACAGATACGCAGTATTTT; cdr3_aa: CSARPSGGGTTDTQYF
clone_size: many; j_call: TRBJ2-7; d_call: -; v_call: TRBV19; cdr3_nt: TGTGCCAGTACCTCAGGTCGTGGGGAGGCCTACGAGCAGTACTTC; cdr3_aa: CASTSGRGEAYEQYF
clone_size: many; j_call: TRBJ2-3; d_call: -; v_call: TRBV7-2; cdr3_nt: TGTGCCAGCAGCTTACTAACTCATCAAACAGATACGCAGTATTTT; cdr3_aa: CASSLLTHQTDTQYF
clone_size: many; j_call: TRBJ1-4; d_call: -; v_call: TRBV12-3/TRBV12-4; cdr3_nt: TGTGCCAGCAGTCCCTCCGGGGTGGGCCTGAGGGAAAAACTGTTTTTT; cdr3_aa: CASSPSGVGLREKLFF
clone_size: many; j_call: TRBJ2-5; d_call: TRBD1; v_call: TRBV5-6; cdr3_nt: TGTGCCAGCAGCCCCACAGGGGTGGAAGAGACCCAGTACTTC; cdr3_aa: CASSPTGVEETQYF
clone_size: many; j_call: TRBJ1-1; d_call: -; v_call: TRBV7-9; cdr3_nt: TGTGCCAGCAGCTGGAGAGAAGCTTTCTTT; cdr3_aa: CASSWREAFF
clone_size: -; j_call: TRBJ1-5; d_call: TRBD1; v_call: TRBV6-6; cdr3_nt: TGTGCCAGCAGTTGGTACTTCGGACAGGGGGCAGGCAATCAGCCCCAGCATTTT; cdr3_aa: CASSWYFGQGAGNQPQHF
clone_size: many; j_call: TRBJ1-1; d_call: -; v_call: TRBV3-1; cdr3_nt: TGTGCCAGCAGCCAAGTCTTTCTTTCGAACACTGAAGCTTTCTTT; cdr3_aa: CASSQVFLSNTEAFF
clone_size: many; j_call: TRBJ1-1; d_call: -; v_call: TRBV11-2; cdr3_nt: TGTGCCAGCAGCTTCCAGGCAAATGAAGCTTTCTTT; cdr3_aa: CASSFQANEAFF
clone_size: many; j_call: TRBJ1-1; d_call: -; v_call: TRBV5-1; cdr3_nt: TGCGCCAGCACTAATGGCGCCCAAACCGGATTCACTGAAGCTTTCTTT; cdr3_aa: CASTNGAQTGFTEAFF
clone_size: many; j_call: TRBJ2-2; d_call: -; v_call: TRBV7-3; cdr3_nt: TGTGCCAGCAGCTCCGGGACGGTGAACACCGGGGAGCTGTTTTTT; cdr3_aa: CASSSGTVNTGELFF
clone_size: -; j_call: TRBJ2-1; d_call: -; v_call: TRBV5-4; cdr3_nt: TGTGCCAGCAGTTTTGGGTGGGATGAGCAGTTCTTC; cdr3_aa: CASSFGWDEQFF
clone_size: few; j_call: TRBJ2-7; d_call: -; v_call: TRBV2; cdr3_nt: TGTGCCAGCAGTGGCACCCTCGGGTACGAGCAGTACTTC; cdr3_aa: CASSGTLGYEQYF
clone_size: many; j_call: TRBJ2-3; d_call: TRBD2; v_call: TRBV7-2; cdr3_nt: TGTGCCAGCAGCTTAGAAAGCGGGGGGGCGTCAGATACGCAGTATTTT; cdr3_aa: CASSLESGGASDTQYF
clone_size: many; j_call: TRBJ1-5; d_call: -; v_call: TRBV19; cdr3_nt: TGTGCCAGTGACTCGCGCCGCGCGGCAGCCGTAGCCGCTCAGCCCCAGCATTTT; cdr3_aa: CASDSRRAAAVAAQPQHF
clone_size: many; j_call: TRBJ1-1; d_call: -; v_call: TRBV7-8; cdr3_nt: TGTGCCAGCAGCTTATGGGGACCTGAAGCTTTCTTT; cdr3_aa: CASSLWGPEAFF
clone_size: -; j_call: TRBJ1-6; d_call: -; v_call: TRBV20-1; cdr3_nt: TGCAGTGCTACCGGGGAGCAGTATGAATTTTCACCCCTCCACTTT; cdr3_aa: CSATGEQYEFSPLHF
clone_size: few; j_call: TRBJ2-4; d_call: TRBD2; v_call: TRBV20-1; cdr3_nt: TGCAGTGCTAGGCCGGGACTAGTCACCATTCAGTACTTC; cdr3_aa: CSARPGLVTIQYF
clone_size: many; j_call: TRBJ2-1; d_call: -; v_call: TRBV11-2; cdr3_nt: TGTGCCAGCAGCCGTGTCAGGGGCTCCTACAATGAGCAGTTCTTC; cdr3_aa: CASSRVRGSYNEQFF
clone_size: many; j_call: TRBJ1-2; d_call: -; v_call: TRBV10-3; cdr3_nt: TGTGCCATCAGTGAGATCGCGTCTGATCCAAGTTGGTATGGCTACACCTTC; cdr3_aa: CAISEIASDPSWYGYTF
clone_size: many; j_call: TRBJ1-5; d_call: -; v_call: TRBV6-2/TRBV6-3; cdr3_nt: TGTGCCAGCAGTTCCCTGAGAGGCAATCAGCCCCAGCATTTT; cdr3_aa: CASSSLRGNQPQHF
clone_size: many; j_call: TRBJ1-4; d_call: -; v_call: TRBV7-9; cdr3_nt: TGTGCCAGCAGCCACGTCCAGGGGACGGGGAATGAAAAACTGTTTTTT; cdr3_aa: CASSHVQGTGNEKLFF
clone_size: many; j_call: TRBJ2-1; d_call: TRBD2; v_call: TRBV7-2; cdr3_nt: TGTGCCAGCAGCTTAGCGGTTGGGAGGGGAGGGTACAATGAGCAGTTCTTC; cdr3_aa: CASSLAVGRGGYNEQFF
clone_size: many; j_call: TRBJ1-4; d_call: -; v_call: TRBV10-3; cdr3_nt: TGTGCCACCAGTAACAGGGCCGGTGGAGATGAAAAACTGTTTTTT; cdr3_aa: CATSNRAGGDEKLFF
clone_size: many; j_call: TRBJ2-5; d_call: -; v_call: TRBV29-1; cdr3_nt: TGCAGCGTTCCGGTGGGGGCGACACAAGAGACCCAGTACTTC; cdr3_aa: CSVPVGATQETQYF
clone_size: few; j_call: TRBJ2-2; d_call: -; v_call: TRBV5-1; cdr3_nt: TGCGCCAGCAGCTTATACGGCGCCGGGGAGCTGTTTTTT; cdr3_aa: CASSLYGAGELFF
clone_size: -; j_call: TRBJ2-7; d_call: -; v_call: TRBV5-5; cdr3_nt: TGTGCCAGCAGCTTGGTCGGGACCCACGAGCAGTACTTC; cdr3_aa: CASSLVGTHEQYF
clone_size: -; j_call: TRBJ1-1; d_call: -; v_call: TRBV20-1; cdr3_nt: TGCAGTGCCCACGAGGGGCGCCGCTATGAAGCTTTCTTT; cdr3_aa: CSAHEGRRYEAFF
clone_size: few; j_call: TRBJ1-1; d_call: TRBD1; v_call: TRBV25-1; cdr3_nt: TGTGCCAGCAGGCCGGACAGGGAGAAAGCTTTCTTT; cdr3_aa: CASRPDREKAFF
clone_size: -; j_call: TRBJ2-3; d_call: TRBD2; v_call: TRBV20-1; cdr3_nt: TGCAGTGCTCAAGAAATAGGACTAGGGGGCACAGATACGCAGTATTTT; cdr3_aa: CSAQEIGLGGTDTQYF
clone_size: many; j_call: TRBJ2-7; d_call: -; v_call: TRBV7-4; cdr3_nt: TGTGCCAGCAGCTTAGAGGGGGGGCTGCCAGGGGAGCAGTACTTC; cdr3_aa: CASSLEGGLPGEQYF